Listed here are 13 T cell receptor beta chains from one sample, sequenced in a study of response to subunit inactivated influenza vaccine. From the RT-PCR reads, TCRdb called clonotypes with MiXCR, one entry per CDR3 protein. The table shows 500,000 to 550,000 distinct CDR3 sequences, with approximately 7.7% occurring only once. Sequenced material: PBMCs from blood, taken roughly 24 months after vaccination. The receptor set was obtained from a man aged 50 to 69 who received an inactivated influenza vaccine.

Ten or more counts support this clonotype. This chain connects TRBV7-2 to TRBJ2-7; 7 nucleotides match TRBD2. The length of the CDR3 is 14 residues. Trimming cost V 4 bases and J 2 bases; bases outside gene matches: 5. The germline CDR1 and CDR2 sequences are SGHTA and FQGNSA. The CDR3 region has the DNA TGTGCCAGCAGCTATACTAGCGCGGCCTACGAGCAGTACTTC. This codes for CASSYTSAAYEQYF.

This clonotype was observed a handful of times. The rearrangement links TRBV20-1 to TRBJ2-7; D not certain. The CDR3 extends over 11 amino acids. Germline CDR1 and CDR2: DFQATT and SNEGSKA (reference sequence). The ends were cut back, 7 bases at V and 3 bases at J, with 10 bases in the middle. The CDR3 DNA is TGCAGTGTTAGGACGGTCTACGAGCAGTACTTC. Amino acid sequence: CSVRTVYEQYF.

This clonotype occurred many times. V and J are TRBV5-1 and TRBJ1-6, with D possibly matching TRBD1 (5 bases). Germline CDR1 reads SGHRS; CDR2 reads YFSETQ. With 2 bases removed from V and 6 bases from J, the gap between germline ends came to 12 bases. CDR3 size: 15 residues. The DNA for the CDR3 is TGCGCCAGCAGCTTCATACGGGACGCTAATTCACCCCTCCACTTT. Translating gives CASSFIRDANSPLHF.

This clonotype was seen many times. The rearrangement joins TRBV20-1 to TRBJ2-7, with 8 bases identical to TRBD2. Trimming took 5 bases from V and 5 from J; bases not matched to a gene: 11. The CDR3 totals 14 residues. Germline lookup yields CDR1 DFQATT and CDR2 SNEGSKA (reference sequence). The CDR3 DNA sequence: TGCAGTGCTCCCCGGGAGGGCCGATTGGACGAGCAGTACTTC. Translation gives CSAPREGRLDEQYF.

This clonotype was observed a handful of times. The V and J genes are TRBV9 and TRBJ1-5, with D maybe TRBD1 (6 bases). V was clipped by 0 bases and J by 4 bases, with 14 bases between them. Germline loops: CDR1 SGDLS, CDR2 YYNGEE. CDR3 size: 16 residues. CDR3 in amino acids: CASSVETGRLNQPQHF. CDR3 coding DNA: TGTGCCAGCAGCGTAGAAACAGGGAGGCTAAATCAGCCCCAGCATTTT.

The rearrangement links TRBV7-9 to TRBJ2-7; 10 bases line up with TRBD1. This CDR3 contains 15 residues. Germline trimming cut 4 bases from V and 2 bases from J; bases unmatched to any gene: 5. Germline CDR1 is SEHNR and CDR2 is FQNEAQ (reference sequence). The chain's CDR3 is CASSSPGTGAYEQYF. The CDR3 coding sequence is TGTGCCAGCAGCTCGCCCGGGACAGGGGCCTACGAGCAGTACTTC.

This clonotype turned up a few times. The chain has TRBV27 and TRBJ2-2, with TRBD1 matching 8 bases. Trimming cost V 6 bases and J 8 bases; bases outside gene matches: 5. The V gene's germline CDR1 is MNHEY and CDR2 SMNVEV (reference sequence). CDR3 length equals 13 residues. The CDR3 is CASRPGGSGELFF. CDR3 nucleotide sequence: TGTGCCAGCAGGCCAGGGGGCAGTGGGGAGCTGTTTTTT.

V usage is TRBV10-3 and J usage is TRBJ2-4, with 8 bases that match TRBD1. Germline loops: CDR1 ENHRY, CDR2 SYGVKD. The CDR3 runs 18 residues. With 7 bases clipped from V and 0 bases from J, the junction kept 14 bases outside the gene matches. DNA for the CDR3: TGTGCCATCATGACGGACAGGGATTACAATGTAGCCAAAAACATTCAGTACTTC. Its translation is CAIMTDRDYNVAKNIQYF.

Only a few counts were recorded for this clonotype. The chain joins TRBV27 to TRBJ2-1; perhaps TRBD1 as D (5 bases). CDR1 and CDR2 (germline): MNHEY, SMNVEV (reference sequence). This CDR3 is 14 amino acids long. Trimming cost V 7 bases and J 5 bases, with 15 bases left between them. The CDR3 region is CASISGPRHNEQFF. Written as DNA, the CDR3 is TGTGCCAGCATCTCAGGGCCCCGGCACAATGAGCAGTTCTTC.

This clonotype was counted at least ten times. The rearrangement uses TRBV3-1 and TRBJ2-7, with D uncertain. The CDR3 contains 15 residues. Germline values: CDR1 LGHDT, CDR2 YNNKEL (reference sequence). V was trimmed by 4 bases and J by 4 bases, leaving 17 bases between them. The CDR3 here is CASSPRRLTAYEQYF. The DNA for the CDR3 is TGTGCCAGCAGCCCCCGACGCCTCACAGCTTACGAGCAGTACTTC.

The rearrangement joins TRBV5-1 to TRBJ2-3; D is unclear. CDR1 and CDR2 (germline): SGHRS, YFSETQ. The CDR3 extends over 14 amino acids. V lost 4 bases to trimming and J lost 2 bases, with 11 bases between them. The CDR3 sequence is CASSPAVPTDTQYF. As DNA, the CDR3 is TGCGCCAGCAGCCCCGCGGTGCCCACAGATACGCAGTATTTT.

This clonotype was counted only a few times. V usage is TRBV20-1 and J usage is TRBJ2-1, with TRBD2 matching 10 bases. This CDR3 has 15 residues. Germline V gene data show CDR1 as DFQATT and CDR2 as SNEGSKA (reference sequence). The V segment lost 6 bases and the J segment 6 bases; nucleotides outside the gene matches: 11. Here the CDR3 reads CSARSLAGVSNEQFF. The CDR3 region has the DNA TGCAGTGCAAGGTCTCTAGCGGGAGTCTCCAATGAGCAGTTCTTC.

This clonotype was recorded at least ten times. The V call is TRBV4-3, the J call TRBJ1-4; D uncertain. CDR1 LGHNA and CDR2 YSLEER come from the germline V gene. The CDR3 has 13 amino acids. Trimming took 0 bases from V and 5 from J, leaving 4 bases between them. The DNA for the CDR3 is TGCGCCAGCAGCCAAGACGCAAATGAAAAACTGTTTTTT. It specifies CASSQDANEKLFF.